This T cell receptor (beta chain) was sequenced during a study of T cells after yellow fever vaccination. TCRdb used MiXCR to reprocess the 5' RACE reads, holding one entry per CDR3 protein. The sample carries approximately 160,000 distinct CDR3 sequences, approximately 6% recorded once. The CDR3 is 13 residues long. From germline, CDR1 is DFQATT and CDR2 SNEGSKA (reference sequence). Trimming cost V 5 bases and J 8 bases, with 18 bases left between them. There are many counts of this clonotype. The rearrangement joins TRBV20-1 to TRBJ1-2; tentatively, D is TRBD1 (5 bases). The TCR comes from a man aged 18 to 29 who received the YFV17D yellow fever vaccine. The material was CD4+ T cells sorted from PBMCs, obtained on the day of the first yellow fever vaccination. The CDR3 DNA reads as TGCAGTGCTCCCAGAGACGGGACGCGGGGCTACACCTTC. It yields the protein CSAPRDGTRGYTF.